The 5 T cell receptor beta chains presented below share a single source sample, sequenced in a study of blood T cells in healthy people across ages. Combining a sample-barcoded 5' primer with a J-beta primer mix, a second PCR ran for 7 to 11 cycles. TCRdb processed the 5' RACE reads anew with MiXCR; each CDR3 protein has one entry. In the table there are 1.5 million to 2 million distinct CDR3 sequences, roughly 50% of which are singletons. Source material: blood. These receptors were taken from a woman in her 40s in good health.

This clonotype has a handful of counts. The chain combines TRBV7-2 with TRBJ2-1; 7 bases are a match to TRBD1. Germline CDR1 and CDR2: SGHTA and FQGNSA. The CDR3 is made up of 14 amino acids. V dropped 5 bases and J dropped 5; count of bases not matched to a gene: 6. The CDR3 reads CASSPGQLDNEQFF. As DNA, the CDR3 is TGTGCCAGCAGCCCGGGACAGCTGGACAATGAGCAGTTCTTC.

This clonotype was counted a few times. The chain carries TRBV12-3 or TRBV12-4 and TRBJ2-3; possibly TRBD1 for D (6 bases). This CDR3 has 14 residues. Trimming stripped 2 bases from V and 9 bases from J, with 15 bases between. This chain's CDR3 is CASSLTPSTGTQYF. CDR3 nucleotide sequence: TGTGCCAGCAGTTTAACCCCTAGCACAGGGACGCAGTATTTT.

This clonotype was counted a single time. The rearrangement joins TRBV7-6 to TRBJ1-1; D remains unclear. Trimming shortened V by 5 bases and J by 6 bases, and 22 bases separated the two germline ends. The germline gives CDR1 SGHVS, CDR2 FNYEAQ. The CDR3 runs 16 residues. DNA for the CDR3: TGTGCCAGCAGCCCCGAGGTGGCAGCTATTTACTCTGAAGCTTTCTTT. It codes for CASSPEVAAIYSEAFF.

The chain links TRBV6-5 to TRBJ2-3, with D possibly matching TRBD2 (5 bases). Trimming left V 6 bases short and J 4 bases short, with 14 bases between. CDR3 length: 14 amino acids. Germline lookup yields CDR1 MNHEY and CDR2 SVGAGI. The CDR3 region is CASRHSIGADTQYF. In DNA, the CDR3 is TGTGCCAGCAGGCACTCGATCGGGGCAGATACGCAGTATTTT.

The CDR3 DNA is TGTGCCAGCAGGGGGGGGCGCAGCCATGAGCAGTTCTTC. This translates into CASRGGRSHEQFF. The chain links TRBV6-6 to TRBJ2-1; D might be TRBD2 (7 bases). Looked up from germline, CDR1 is MNHNY and CDR2 is SVGAGI (reference sequence). The CDR3 contains 13 residues. Between the trimmed V and J ends, which lost 6 bases and 8 bases, there was a span of 14 bases.